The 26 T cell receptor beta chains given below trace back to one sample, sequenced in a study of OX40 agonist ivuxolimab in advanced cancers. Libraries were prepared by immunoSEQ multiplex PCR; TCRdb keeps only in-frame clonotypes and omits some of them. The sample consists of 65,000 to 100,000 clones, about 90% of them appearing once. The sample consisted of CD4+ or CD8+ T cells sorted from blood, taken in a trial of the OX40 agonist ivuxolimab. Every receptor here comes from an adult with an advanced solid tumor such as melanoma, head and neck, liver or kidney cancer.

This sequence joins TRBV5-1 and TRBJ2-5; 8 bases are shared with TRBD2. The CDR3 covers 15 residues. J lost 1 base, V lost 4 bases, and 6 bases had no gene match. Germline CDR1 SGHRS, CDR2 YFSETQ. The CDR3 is CASSLSGGTQETQYF. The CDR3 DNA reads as TGCGCCAGCAGCCTGTCGGGGGGGACCCAAGAGACCCAGTACTTC.

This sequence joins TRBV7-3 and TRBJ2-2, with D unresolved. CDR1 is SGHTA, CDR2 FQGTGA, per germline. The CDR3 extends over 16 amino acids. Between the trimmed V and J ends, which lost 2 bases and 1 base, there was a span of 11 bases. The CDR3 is CASSLWGQLNTGELFF. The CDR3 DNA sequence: TGTGCCAGCAGCTTATGGGGTCAGTTGAACACCGGGGAGCTGTTTTTT.

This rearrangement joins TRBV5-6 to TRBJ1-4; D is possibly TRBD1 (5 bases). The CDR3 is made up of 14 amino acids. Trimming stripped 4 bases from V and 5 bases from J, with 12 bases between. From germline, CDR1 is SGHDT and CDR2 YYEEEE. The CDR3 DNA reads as TGTGCCAGCAGCCGTTACGACAGCAATGAAAAACTGTTTTTT. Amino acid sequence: CASSRYDSNEKLFF.

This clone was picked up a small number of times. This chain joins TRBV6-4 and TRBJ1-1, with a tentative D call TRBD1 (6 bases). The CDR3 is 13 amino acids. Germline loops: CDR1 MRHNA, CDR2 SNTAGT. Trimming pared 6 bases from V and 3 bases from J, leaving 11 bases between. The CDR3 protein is CASSHREDTEAFF. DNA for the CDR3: TGTGCCAGCAGCCACAGGGAGGACACTGAAGCTTTCTTT.

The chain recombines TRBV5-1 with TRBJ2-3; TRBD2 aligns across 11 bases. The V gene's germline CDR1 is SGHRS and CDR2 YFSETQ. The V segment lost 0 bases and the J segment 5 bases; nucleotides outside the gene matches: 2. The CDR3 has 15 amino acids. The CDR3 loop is CASSLGLAGLDTQYF. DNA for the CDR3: TGCGCCAGCAGCTTGGGACTAGCGGGACTAGATACGCAGTATTTT.

In nucleotides, the CDR3 is TGTGCCAGCTCACCGGGACGGCACGACGGGGAGCTGTTTTTT. It translates to CASSPGRHDGELFF. V gene TRBV18 combines with J gene TRBJ2-2, with D perhaps matching TRBD1 or TRBD2 (5 bases each). Deletions cut 3 bases from V and 7 bases from J, with 12 bases between. CDR1 KGHSH and CDR2 LQKENI come from the germline V gene. The CDR3 length is 14 residues. The full variable domain, in which reference TRBV18 and TRBJ2-2 provide the parts outside the CDR3, is NAGVMQNPRHLVRRRGQEARLRCSPMKGHSHVYWYRQLPEEGLKFMVYLQKENIIDESGMPKERFSAEFPKEGPSILRIQQVVRGDSAAYFCASSPGRHDGELFFGEGSRLTVL.

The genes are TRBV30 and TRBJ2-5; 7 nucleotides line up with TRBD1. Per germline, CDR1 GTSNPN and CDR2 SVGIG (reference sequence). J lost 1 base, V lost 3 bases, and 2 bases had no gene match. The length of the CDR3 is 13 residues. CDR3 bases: TGTGCCTGGAGACGGGACAGCCAAGAGACCCAGTACTTC. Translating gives CAWRRDSQETQYF.

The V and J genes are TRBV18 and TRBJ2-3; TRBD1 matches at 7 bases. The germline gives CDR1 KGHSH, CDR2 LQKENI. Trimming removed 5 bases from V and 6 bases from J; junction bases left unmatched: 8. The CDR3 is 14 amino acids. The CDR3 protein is CASSRSTGSDTQYF. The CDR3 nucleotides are TGTGCCAGCTCAAGATCGACAGGGTCCGATACGCAGTATTTT.

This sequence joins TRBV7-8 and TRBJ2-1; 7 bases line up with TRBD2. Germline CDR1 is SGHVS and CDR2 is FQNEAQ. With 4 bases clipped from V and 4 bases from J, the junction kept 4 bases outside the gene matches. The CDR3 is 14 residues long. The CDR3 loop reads CASSWEGWYNEQFF. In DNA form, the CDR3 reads TGTGCCAGCAGCTGGGAGGGTTGGTACAATGAGCAGTTCTTC.

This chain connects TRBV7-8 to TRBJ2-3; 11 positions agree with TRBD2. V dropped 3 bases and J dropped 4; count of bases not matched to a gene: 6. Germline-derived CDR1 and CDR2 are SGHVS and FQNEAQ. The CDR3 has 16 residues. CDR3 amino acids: CASSFELAGDADTQYF. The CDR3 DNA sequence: TGTGCCAGCAGCTTCGAACTAGCGGGAGACGCAGATACGCAGTATTTT.

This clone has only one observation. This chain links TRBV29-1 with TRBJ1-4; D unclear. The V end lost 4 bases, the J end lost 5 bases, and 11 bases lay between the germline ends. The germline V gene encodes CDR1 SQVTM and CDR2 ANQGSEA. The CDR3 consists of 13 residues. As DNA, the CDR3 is TGCAGCGTTGTAACTGCGGGAAATGAAAAACTGTTTTTT. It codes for CSVVTAGNEKLFF.

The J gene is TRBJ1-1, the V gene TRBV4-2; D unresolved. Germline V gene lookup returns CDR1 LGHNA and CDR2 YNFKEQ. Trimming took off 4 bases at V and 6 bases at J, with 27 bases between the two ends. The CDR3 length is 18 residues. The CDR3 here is CASSRLDTGRPTPSEAFF. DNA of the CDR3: TGTGCCAGCAGCCGCCTTGACACCGGGCGACCCACTCCCTCTGAAGCTTTCTTT.

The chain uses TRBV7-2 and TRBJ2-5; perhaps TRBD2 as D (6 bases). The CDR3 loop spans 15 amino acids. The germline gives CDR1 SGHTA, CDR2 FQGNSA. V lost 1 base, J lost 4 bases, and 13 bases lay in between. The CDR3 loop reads CASSLGRLVGETQYF. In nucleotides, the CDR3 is TGTGCCAGCAGCTTAGGGAGACTAGTTGGAGAGACCCAGTACTTC.

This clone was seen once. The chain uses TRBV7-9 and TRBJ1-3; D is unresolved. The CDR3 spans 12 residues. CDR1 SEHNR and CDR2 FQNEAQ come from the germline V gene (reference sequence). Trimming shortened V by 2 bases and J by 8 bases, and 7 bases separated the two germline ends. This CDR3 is CASSLHGDTIYF. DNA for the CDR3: TGTGCCAGCAGCTTACATGGCGACACCATATATTTT.

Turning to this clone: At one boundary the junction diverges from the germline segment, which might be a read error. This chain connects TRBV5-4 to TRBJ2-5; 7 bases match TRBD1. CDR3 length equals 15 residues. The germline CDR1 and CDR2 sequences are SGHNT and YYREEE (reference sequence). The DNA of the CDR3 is TGTGCCGGCAGTCTGACGGGACAGCTTCAAGAGACCCAGTACTTC. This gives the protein CAGSLTGQLQETQYF.

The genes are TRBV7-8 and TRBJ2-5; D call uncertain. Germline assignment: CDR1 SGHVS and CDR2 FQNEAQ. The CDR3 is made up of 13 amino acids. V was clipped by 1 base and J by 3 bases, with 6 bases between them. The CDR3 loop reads CASSLGQKETQYF. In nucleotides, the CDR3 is TGTGCCAGCAGCTTAGGACAAAAAGAGACCCAGTACTTC.

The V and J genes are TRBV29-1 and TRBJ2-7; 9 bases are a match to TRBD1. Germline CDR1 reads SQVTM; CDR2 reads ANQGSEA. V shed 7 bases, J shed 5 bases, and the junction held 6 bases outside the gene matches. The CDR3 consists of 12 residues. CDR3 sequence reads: CSGRQGGHEQYF. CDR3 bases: TGCAGCGGCAGACAGGGGGGCCACGAGCAGTACTTC.

The CDR3 loop is CASSALGTMNTGELFF. CDR3 bases: TGTGCCAGCAGTGCCCTTGGGACAATGAACACCGGGGAGCTGTTTTTT. This chain connects TRBV2 to TRBJ2-2; D perhaps matches TRBD1 (6 bases). This CDR3 comprises 16 residues. V dropped 4 bases and J dropped 1 base, with 13 bases sitting between them. Per the germline V gene, CDR1 is SNHLY and CDR2 is FYNNEI.

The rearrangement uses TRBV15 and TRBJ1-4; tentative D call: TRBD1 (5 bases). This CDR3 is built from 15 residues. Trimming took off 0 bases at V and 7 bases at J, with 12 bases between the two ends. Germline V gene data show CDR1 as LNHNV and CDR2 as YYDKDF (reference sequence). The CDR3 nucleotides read TGTGCCACCAGCAGAGATGGGGGAGAGGTTGAAAAACTGTTTTTT. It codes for CATSRDGGEVEKLFF.

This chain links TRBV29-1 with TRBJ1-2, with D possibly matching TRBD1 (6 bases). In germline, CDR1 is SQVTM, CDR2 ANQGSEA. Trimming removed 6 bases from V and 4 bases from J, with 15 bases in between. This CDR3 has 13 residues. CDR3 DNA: TGCAGCGTCGAACCGGGACAAAGCTATGGCTACACCTTC. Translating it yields CSVEPGQSYGYTF.

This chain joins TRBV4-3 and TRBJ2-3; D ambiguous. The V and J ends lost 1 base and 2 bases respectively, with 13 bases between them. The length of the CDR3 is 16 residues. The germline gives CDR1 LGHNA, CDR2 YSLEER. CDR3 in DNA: TGCGCCAGCAGCCAAGGAGGTCTGTGGGACACAGATACGCAGTATTTT. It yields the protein CASSQGGLWDTDTQYF.

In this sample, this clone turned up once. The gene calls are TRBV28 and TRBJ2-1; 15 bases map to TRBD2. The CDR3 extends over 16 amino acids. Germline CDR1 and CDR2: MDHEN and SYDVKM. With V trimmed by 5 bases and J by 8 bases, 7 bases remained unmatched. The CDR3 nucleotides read TGTGCCAGCAGTGGAGGGACTAGCGGGAGGAGGTATGAGCAGTTCTTC. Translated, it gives CASSGGTSGRRYEQFF.

The CDR3 region is CASSLGGIGEVDQPQHF. DNA for the CDR3: TGTGCCAGCAGCTTGGGAGGTATCGGGGAAGTGGATCAGCCCCAGCATTTT. V and J are TRBV5-8 and TRBJ1-5; no reliable D call. The CDR3 consists of 17 residues. The V end lost 0 bases, the J end lost 5 bases, and 18 bases lay between the germline ends. Germline V gene data show CDR1 as SGHTS and CDR2 as YDEGEE.

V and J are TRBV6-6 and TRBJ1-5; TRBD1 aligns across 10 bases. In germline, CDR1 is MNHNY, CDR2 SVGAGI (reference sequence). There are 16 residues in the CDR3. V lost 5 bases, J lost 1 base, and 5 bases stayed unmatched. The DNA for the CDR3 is TGTGCCAGCAGTCCTAGGGACAGGGGAAGCAATCAGCCCCAGCATTTT. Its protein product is CASSPRDRGSNQPQHF.

The CDR3 nucleotides read TGTGCCAGCAGCGTAGAAGGGGGGGATACGCAGTATTTT. Translated, it gives CASSVEGGDTQYF. This chain joins TRBV9 and TRBJ2-3; the D call may be TRBD1 or TRBD2 (6 bases each). The germline CDR1 and CDR2 sequences are SGDLS and YYNGEE. The ends were cut back, 0 bases at V and 6 bases at J, with 8 bases in the middle. The CDR3 is 13 residues long.

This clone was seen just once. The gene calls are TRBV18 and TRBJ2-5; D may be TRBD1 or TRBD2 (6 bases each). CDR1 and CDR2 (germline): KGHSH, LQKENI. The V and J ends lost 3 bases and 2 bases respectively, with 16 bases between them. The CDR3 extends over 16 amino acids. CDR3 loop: CASSPRRDTGQETQYF. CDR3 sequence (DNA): TGTGCCAGCTCACCTAGGCGGGACACCGGGCAAGAGACCCAGTACTTC.